This T cell receptor beta chain was identified during a study of blood T cell repertoires in COVID-19. Study information: Sites across the United States, Italy and Spain contributed samples from acute and convalescent COVID-19. PBMCs, B-cell-depleted T cells, or T cells were the source of the cDNA or gDNA that made up the material.

This clone has ten or more counts. Some clones are missing from TCRdb's copy, which holds only in-frame ones; the method was immunoSEQ multiplex PCR. The top ten hold 4% to 6.5% of the sample, which has about 200,000 clones, 82% seen once. The study drew participants aged about 18 to 89 years from 24 US areas. Clinical history reported by participants formed the basis on which cohorts were assigned. The CDR3 spans 15 residues. Trimming pared 1 base from V and 2 bases from J, leaving 9 bases between. CDR1 SGHTA and CDR2 FQGNSA come from the germline V gene. This chain uses TRBV7-2 with TRBJ2-1; D perhaps matches TRBD2 (5 bases). Sequencing input: PBMCs or T cells enriched from blood (not recorded which). This TCR came from a woman aged 55-70 years with acute COVID-19. CDR3 in DNA: TGTGCCAGCAGCTTAGTCGCTAGCCCCTACAATGAGCAGTTCTTC. Translated: CASSLVASPYNEQFF.